This T cell receptor (beta chain) was sequenced during a study of blood T cells in healthy people across ages (dated by TCRdb to about 2015). General notes on the study: In model experiments, template switching captured roughly one uniquely barcoded TCR beta cDNA molecule for every two T cells. The donors were divided into four age groups: young (average about 16 years), middle-aged (approximately 39), aged (62) and long-lived (82). The study analyzed two additional independent replicas of 1 million unique cDNA reads from the same blood draw for two donors, one aged 18 to 30 and one aged 80 or older. The study measured age-related changes in TCR beta repertoire diversity using deep sequencing normalized with unique cDNA molecular identifiers. To avoid experimental bias, donors of different ages were spread randomly across the sequencing lanes. What the work shows at the level of the full study, not this receptor alone: Estimates of total diversity based on one million sequenced T cells were regarded as lower bounds and as underestimates. The CMV infection status of donors was not known, potentially confounding age-related changes in expanded clonotypes. The percentage of naive T cells measured by flow cytometry correlated strongly with observed TCR beta diversity. Bulk unsorted PBMC profiling prevented conclusive comparison of naive and antigen-experienced compartments. Compared with the aged group, the long-lived group had more naive CD4+ T cells, fewer expanded clones and increased TCR diversity, a pattern suggesting age selection. As age increased, observed TCR beta diversity per million T cells dropped in a roughly linear way, and a significant reduction was already evident by age about 40.

Libraries were built with 5' RACE. The sequencer was an Illumina HiSeq 2500. A second roughly 6 to 11 cycle PCR used a sample-barcoded 5' primer and a J-beta primer mix. Each TCR beta cDNA molecule received a unique molecular identifier from a template-switch 5' adaptor carrying 12 random nucleotides. Each sample yielded at least 2.5 million CDR3-containing paired-end reads. The Mint cDNA synthesis kit, primed by a TRBC-specific oligonucleotide, was used to synthesize first-strand cDNA from all RNA. Following uracil-DNA glycosylase treatment, a first 18-cycle PCR with universal primers M1SS and BC2_uni_R was performed on all cDNA. In the authors' own workflow: Normalization of each sample was performed by random selection of 1 million high-quality reads, each carrying a distinct molecular identifier. Reads sharing molecular identifiers were discarded rather than binned into consensus sequences. MiTCR, run with a Q25 quality threshold and the strictest error-elimination algorithm, handled CDR3 identification, clonotype clustering and error correction. A nonparametric unseen species model with Euler transformation was used to estimate a lower bound on total TCR beta diversity. The raw public data were reprocessed by TCRdb itself: fastp quality trimming at Q25, MiXCR clonotype calling, in-frame beta chains only. For every CDR3 protein sequence, its rows merge into one entry that carries the most common genes and DNA. The authors' filters were not applied to this entry. In this sample the table shows almost 1 million distinct CDR3 sequences, roughly 51% of which occur a single time. The ten biggest clones cover 20% to 25% of the sample.

The roughly 39 donors, aged about 6 to 95 years, were systemically healthy Caucasian individuals from Russia. Each donor gave roughly 11 milliliters of peripheral blood, drawn into EDTA-treated Vacutainer tubes. Ficoll-Paque density-gradient centrifugation was used to isolate PBMCs, with at least 7 million per sample. Trizol reagent was used to extract total RNA from PBMCs, with at least 5.5 micrograms per sample. For every donor, an aliquot of PBMCs went through flow cytometry to measure the percentages of naive CD45RAhigh/CD27high T cells. As regards this clonotype: Its antigen is currently not known. A read error may explain this, as a much larger clone is one base away.

The sample comprised blood. The TCR sequence derives from a woman in her sixties in good health.

The sequence in DNA is TGCAGCGTCGGGCCTAGCGGCGAGCAGTACTTC. Its translation is CSVGPSGEQYF. This sequence uses TRBV29-1 and TRBJ2-5; TRBD2 lines up with 7 middle nucleotides. The DNA end is a closer match to TRBJ2-7, so the J assignment may be wrong. There are 11 amino acids in the CDR3, from cysteine to phenylalanine inclusive. Of all the DNA, just the CDR3 is kept, 33 bases in frame from base 1. Per the germline V gene, SQVTM is the CDR1 and ANQGSEA is the CDR2.